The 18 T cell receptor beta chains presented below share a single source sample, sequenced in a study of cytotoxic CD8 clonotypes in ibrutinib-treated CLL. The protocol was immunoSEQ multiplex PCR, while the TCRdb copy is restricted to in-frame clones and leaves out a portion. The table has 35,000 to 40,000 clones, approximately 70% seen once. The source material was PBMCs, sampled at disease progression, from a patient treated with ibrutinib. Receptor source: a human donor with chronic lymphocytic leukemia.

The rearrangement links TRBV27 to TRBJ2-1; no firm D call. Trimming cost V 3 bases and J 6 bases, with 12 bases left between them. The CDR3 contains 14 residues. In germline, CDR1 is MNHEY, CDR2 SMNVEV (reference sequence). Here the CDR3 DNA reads TGTGCCAGCAGTTTTAACGGAATTACCAATGAGCAGTTCTTC. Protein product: CASSFNGITNEQFF.

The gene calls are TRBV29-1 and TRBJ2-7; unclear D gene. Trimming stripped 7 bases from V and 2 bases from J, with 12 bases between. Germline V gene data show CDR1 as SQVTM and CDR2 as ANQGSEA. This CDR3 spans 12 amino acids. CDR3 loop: CSARVNAYEQYF. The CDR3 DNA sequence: TGCAGCGCCCGGGTGAATGCCTACGAGCAGTACTTC.

Written as DNA, the CDR3 is TGTGCCAGCAGCCCGCAATACGAGCAGTACTTC. This translates into CASSPQYEQYF. The chain couples TRBV7-9 to TRBJ2-7, with unresolved D. V gave up 5 bases and J gave up 4 bases, with 6 bases separating them. Per germline, CDR1 SEHNR and CDR2 FQNEAQ (reference sequence). The CDR3 spans 11 residues.

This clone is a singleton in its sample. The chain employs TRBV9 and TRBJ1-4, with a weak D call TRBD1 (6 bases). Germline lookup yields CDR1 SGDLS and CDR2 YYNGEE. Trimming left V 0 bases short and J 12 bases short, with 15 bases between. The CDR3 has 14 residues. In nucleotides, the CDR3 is TGTGCCAGCAGCGTAGGGGATGGGGACAAAGAACTGTTTTTT. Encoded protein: CASSVGDGDKELFF.

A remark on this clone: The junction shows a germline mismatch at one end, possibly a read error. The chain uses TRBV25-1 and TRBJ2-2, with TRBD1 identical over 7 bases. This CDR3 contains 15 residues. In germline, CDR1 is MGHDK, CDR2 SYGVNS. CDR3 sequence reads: CASSDYTGEHRGAVF. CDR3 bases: TGTGCCAGCAGTGATTATACAGGGGAACACCGGGGAGCTGTTTTT.

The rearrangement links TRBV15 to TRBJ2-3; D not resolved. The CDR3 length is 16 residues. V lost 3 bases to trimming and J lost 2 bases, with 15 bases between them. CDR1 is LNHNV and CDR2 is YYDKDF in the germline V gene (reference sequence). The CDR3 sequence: CATSSAYRRNTDTQYF. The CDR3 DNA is TGTGCCACCAGCAGCGCCTATAGGCGGAACACAGATACGCAGTATTTT.

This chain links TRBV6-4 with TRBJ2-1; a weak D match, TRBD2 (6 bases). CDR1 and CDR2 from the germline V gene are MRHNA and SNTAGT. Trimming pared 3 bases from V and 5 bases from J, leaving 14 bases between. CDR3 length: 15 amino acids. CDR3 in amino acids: CASSEELANHNEQFF. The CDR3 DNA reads TGTGCCAGCAGTGAAGAACTAGCAAACCACAATGAGCAGTTCTTC.

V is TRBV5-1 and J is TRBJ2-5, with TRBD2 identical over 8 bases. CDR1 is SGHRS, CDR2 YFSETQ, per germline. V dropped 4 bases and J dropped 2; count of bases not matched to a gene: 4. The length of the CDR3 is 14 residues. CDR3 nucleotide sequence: TGCGCCAGCAGCGAACTAGCGGATCAAGAGACCCAGTACTTC. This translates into CASSELADQETQYF.

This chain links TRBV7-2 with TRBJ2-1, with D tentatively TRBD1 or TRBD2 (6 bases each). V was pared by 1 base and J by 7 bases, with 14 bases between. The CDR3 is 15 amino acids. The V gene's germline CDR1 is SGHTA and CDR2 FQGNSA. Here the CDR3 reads CASSLVQGLGNEQFF. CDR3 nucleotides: TGTGCCAGCAGCTTAGTACAGGGACTGGGAAATGAGCAGTTCTTC.

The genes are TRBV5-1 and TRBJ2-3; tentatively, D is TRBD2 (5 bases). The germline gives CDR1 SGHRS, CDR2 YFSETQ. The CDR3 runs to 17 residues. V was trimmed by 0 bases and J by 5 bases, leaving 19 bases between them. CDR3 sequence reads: CASSLALQRSVGDTQYF. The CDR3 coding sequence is TGCGCCAGCAGCTTGGCCCTCCAGCGGAGCGTGGGAGATACGCAGTATTTT.

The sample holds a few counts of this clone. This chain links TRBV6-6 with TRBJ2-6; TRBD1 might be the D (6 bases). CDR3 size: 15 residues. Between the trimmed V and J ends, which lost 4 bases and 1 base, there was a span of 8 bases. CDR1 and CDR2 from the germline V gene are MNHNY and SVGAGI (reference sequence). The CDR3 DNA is TGTGCCAGCAGTTTAAGGGGGTCTGGGGCCAACGTCCTGACTTTC. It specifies CASSLRGSGANVLTF.

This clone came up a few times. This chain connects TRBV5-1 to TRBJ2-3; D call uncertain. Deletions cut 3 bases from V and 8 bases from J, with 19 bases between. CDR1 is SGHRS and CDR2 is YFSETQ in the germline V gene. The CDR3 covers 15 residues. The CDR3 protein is CASSSDPQGLGTQYF. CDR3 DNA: TGCGCCAGCAGCTCAGACCCGCAAGGGTTGGGTACGCAGTATTTT. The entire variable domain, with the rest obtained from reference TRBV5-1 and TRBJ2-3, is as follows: KAGVTQTPRYLIKTRGQQVTLSCSPISGHRSVSWYQQTPGQGLQFLFEYFSETQRNKGNFPGRFSGRQFSNSRSEMNVSTLELGDSALYLCASSSDPQGLGTQYFGPGTRLTVL.

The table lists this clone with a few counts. CDR3 sequence (DNA): TGTGCCATCAGCCAGACTCCAGGGGGAGTTGAAAAACTGTTTTTT. Protein sequence: CAISQTPGGVEKLFF. The genes are TRBV10-3 and TRBJ1-4, with 7 bases aligning to TRBD1. CDR1 and CDR2 from the germline V gene are ENHRY and SYGVKD. Trimming removed 6 bases from V and 7 bases from J; junction bases left unmatched: 11. The CDR3 has 15 amino acids.

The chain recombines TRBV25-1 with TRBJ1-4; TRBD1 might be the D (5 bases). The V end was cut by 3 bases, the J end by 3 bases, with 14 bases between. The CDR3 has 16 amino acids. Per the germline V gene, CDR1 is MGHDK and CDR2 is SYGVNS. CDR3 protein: CASSDTQGRANEKLFF. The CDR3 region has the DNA TGTGCCAGCAGTGACACTCAGGGTAGAGCTAATGAAAAACTGTTTTTT. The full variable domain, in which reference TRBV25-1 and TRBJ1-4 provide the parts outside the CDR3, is EADIYQTPRYLVIGTGKKITLECSQTMGHDKMYWYQQDPGMELHLIHYSYGVNSTEKGDLSSESTVSRIRTEHFPLTLESARPSHTSQYLCASSDTQGRANEKLFFGSGTQLSVL.

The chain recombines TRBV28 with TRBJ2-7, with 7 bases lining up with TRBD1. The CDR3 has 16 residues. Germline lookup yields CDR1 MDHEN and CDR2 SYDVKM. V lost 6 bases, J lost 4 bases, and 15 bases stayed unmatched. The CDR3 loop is CASSLRQGKGLYEQYF. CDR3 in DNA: TGTGCCAGCAGCCTCCGACAGGGTAAGGGTCTTTACGAGCAGTACTTC.

CDR3 DNA sequence: TGTGCCAGTAGTATTCGGGTGAGGGCGGATGAGCAGTTCTTC. It translates to CASSIRVRADEQFF. The gene calls are TRBV19 and TRBJ2-1, with D perhaps TRBD2 (5 bases). V lost 3 bases and J 8 bases, leaving 14 bases between the germline ends. Per the germline V gene, CDR1 is LNHDA and CDR2 is SQIVND (reference sequence). This CDR3 has 14 amino acids.

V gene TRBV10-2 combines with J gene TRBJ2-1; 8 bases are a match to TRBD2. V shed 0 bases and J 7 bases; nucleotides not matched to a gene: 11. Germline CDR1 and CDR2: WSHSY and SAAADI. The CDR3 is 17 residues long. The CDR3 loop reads CASSESMMAGGLNEQFF. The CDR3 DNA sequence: TGCGCCAGCAGTGAGTCGATGATGGCGGGAGGCTTGAATGAGCAGTTCTTC.

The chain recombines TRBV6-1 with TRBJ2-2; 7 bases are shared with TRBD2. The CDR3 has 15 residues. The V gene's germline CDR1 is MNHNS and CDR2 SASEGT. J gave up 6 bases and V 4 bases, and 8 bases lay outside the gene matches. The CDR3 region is CASSVGGSLPGELFF. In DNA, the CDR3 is TGTGCCAGCAGTGTGGGGGGGAGCCTACCCGGGGAGCTGTTTTTT.